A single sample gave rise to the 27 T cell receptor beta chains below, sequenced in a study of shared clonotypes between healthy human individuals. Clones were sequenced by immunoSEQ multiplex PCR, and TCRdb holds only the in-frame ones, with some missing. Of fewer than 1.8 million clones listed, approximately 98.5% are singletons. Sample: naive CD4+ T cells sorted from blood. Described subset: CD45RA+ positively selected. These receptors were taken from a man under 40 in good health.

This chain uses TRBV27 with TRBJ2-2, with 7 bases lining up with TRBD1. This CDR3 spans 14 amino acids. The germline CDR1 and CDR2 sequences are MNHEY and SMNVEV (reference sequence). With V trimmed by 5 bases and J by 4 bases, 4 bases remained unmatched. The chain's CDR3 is CASSPGQATGELFF. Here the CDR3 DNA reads TGTGCCAGCAGTCCCGGACAGGCCACCGGGGAGCTGTTTTTT.

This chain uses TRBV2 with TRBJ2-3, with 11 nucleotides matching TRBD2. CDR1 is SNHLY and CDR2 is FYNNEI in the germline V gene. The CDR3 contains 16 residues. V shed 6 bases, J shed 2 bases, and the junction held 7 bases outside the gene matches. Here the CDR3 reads CASSGPGLADTDTQYF. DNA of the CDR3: TGTGCCAGCAGCGGACCGGGACTAGCGGACACAGATACGCAGTATTTT. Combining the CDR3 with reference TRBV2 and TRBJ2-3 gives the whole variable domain EPEVTQTPSHQVTQMGQEVILRCVPISNHLYFYWYRQILGQKVEFLVSFYNNEISEKSEIFDDQFSVERPDGSNFTLKIRSTKLEDSAMYFCASSGPGLADTDTQYFGPGTRLTVL.

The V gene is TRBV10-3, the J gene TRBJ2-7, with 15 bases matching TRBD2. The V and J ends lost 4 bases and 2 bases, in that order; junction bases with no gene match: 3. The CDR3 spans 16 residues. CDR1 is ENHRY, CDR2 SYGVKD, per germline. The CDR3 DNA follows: TGTGCCATCAGTGGGGGGACTAGCGGGAGGACCTACGAGCAGTACTTC. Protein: CAISGGTSGRTYEQYF.

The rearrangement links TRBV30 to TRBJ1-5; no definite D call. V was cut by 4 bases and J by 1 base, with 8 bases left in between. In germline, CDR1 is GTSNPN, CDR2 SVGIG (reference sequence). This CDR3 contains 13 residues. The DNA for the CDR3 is TGTGCCTGGACTTGGGGAAGCAATCAGCCCCAGCATTTT. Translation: CAWTWGSNQPQHF. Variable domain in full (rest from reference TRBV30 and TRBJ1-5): SQTIHQWPATLVQPVGSPLSLECTVEGTSNPNLYWYRQAAGRGLQLLFYSVGIGQISSEVPQNLSASRPQDRQFILSSKKLLLSDSGFYLCAWTWGSNQPQHFGDGTRLSIL.

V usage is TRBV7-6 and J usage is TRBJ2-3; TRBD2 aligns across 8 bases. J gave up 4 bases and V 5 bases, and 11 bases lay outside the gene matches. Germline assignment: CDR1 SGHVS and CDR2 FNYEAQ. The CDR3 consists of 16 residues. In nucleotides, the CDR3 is TGTGCCAGCAGCCTACTAAGTACTAGCGGAGCAGATACGCAGTATTTT. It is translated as CASSLLSTSGADTQYF.

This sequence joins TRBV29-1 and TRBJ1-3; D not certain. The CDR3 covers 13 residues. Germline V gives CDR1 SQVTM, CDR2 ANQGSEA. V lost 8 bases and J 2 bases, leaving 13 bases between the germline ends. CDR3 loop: CSIQSGPGNTIYF. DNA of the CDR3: TGCAGCATTCAATCAGGTCCTGGAAACACCATATATTTT.

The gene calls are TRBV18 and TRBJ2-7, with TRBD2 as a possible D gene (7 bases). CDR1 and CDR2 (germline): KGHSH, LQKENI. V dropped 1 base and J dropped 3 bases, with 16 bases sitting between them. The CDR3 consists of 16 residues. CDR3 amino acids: CASSPLPGEGGYEQYF. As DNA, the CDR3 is TGTGCCAGCTCACCACTCCCGGGGGAGGGGGGCTACGAGCAGTACTTC.

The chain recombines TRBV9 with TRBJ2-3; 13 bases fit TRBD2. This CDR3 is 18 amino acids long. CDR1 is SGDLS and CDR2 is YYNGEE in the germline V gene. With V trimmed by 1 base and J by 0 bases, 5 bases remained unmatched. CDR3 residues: CASSVMGLAGTSTDTQYF. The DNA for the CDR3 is TGTGCCAGCAGCGTAATGGGACTAGCGGGAACTAGCACAGATACGCAGTATTTT.

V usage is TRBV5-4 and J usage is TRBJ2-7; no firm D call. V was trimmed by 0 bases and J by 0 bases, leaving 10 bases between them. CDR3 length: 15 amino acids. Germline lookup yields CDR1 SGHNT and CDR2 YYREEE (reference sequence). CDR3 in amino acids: CASSLAVEASYEQYF. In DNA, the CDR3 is TGTGCCAGCAGCTTGGCGGTCGAGGCCTCCTACGAGCAGTACTTC.

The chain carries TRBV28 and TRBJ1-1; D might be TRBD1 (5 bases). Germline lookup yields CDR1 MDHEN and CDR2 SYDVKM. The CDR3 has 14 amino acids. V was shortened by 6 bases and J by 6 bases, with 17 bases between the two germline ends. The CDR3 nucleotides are TGTGCCAGCAGCCCCGGGACCTTAACCGCTGAAGCTTTCTTT. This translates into CASSPGTLTAEAFF.

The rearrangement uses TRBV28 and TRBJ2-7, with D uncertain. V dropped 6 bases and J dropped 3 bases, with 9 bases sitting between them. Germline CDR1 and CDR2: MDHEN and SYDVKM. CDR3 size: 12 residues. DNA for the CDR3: TGTGCCAGCAGCGTTGGGCGCTACGAGCAGTACTTC. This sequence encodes CASSVGRYEQYF.

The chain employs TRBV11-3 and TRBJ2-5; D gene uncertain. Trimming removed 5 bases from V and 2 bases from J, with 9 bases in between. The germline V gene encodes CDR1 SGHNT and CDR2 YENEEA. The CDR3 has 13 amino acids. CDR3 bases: TGTGCCAGCAGCCCGGAGTTGCAAGAGACCCAGTACTTC. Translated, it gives CASSPELQETQYF. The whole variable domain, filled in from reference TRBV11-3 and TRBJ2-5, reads EAGVVQSPRYKIIEKKQPVAFWCNPISGHNTLYWYLQNLGQGPELLIRYENEEAVDDSQLPKDRFSAERLKGVDSTLKIQPAELGDSAVYLCASSPELQETQYFGPGTRLLVL.

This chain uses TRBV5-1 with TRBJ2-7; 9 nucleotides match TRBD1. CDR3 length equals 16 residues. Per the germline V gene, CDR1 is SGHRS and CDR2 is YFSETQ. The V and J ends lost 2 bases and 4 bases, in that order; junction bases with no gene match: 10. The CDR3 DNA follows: TGCGCCAGCAGCTTTATGCCCGGGACAGGGCTATACGAGCAGTACTTC. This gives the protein CASSFMPGTGLYEQYF.

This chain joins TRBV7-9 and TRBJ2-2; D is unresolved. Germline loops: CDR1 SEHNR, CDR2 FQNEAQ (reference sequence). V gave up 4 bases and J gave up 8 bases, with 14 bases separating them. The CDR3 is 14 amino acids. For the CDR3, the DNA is TGTGCCAGCAGCTCTGCTAGGAAATCTGGGGAGCTGTTTTTT. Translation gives CASSSARKSGELFF.

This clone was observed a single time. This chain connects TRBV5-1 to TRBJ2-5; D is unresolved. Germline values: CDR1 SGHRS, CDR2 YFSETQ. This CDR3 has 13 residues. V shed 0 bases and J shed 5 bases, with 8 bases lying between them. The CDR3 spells CASSLGIGETQYF. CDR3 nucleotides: TGCGCCAGCAGCTTGGGAATCGGGGAGACCCAGTACTTC.

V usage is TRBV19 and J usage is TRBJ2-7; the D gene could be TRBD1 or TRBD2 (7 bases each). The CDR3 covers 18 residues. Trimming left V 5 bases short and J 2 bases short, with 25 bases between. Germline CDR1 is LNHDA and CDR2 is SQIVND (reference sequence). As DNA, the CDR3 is TGTGCCAGTAGTCCCTCTTCAGGGGGGGCGGGTTCCACCTACGAGCAGTACTTC. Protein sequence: CASSPSSGGAGSTYEQYF.

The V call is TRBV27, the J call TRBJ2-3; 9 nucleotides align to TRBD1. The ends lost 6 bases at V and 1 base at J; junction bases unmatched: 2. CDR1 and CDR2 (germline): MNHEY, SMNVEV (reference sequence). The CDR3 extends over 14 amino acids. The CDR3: CASRYRGRTDTQYF. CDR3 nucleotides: TGTGCCAGCAGGTACAGGGGGCGCACAGATACGCAGTATTTT.

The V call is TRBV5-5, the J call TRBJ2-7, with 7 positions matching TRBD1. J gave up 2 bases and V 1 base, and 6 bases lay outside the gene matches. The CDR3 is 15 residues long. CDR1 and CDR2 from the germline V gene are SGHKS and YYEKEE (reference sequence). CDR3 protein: CASSLSPQGAYEQYF. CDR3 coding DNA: TGTGCCAGCAGCTTGAGTCCCCAGGGGGCCTACGAGCAGTACTTC. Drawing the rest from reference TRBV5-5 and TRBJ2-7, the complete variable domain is DAGVTQSPTHLIKTRGQQVTLRCSPISGHKSVSWYQQVLGQGPQFIFQYYEKEERGRGNFPDRFSARQFPNYSSELNVNALLLGDSALYLCASSLSPQGAYEQYFGPGTRLTVT.

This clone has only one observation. Here the CDR3 reads CASSTGQGARDNQPQHF. CDR3 DNA: TGTGCCAGCAGCACGGGACAGGGGGCCAGGGACAATCAGCCCCAGCATTTT. The chain joins TRBV27 to TRBJ1-5, with 12 nucleotides matching TRBD1. CDR1 and CDR2 (germline): MNHEY, SMNVEV (reference sequence). CDR3 length equals 17 residues. Trimming cost V 6 bases and J 3 bases; bases outside gene matches: 9.

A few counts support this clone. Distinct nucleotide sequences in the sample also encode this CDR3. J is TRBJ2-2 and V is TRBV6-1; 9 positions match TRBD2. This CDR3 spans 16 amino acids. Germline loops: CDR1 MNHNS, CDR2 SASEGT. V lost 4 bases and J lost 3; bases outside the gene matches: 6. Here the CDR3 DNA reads TGTGCCAGCAGTGCCTTAGCGGGAGTGGACACCGGGGAGCTGTTTTTT. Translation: CASSALAGVDTGELFF.

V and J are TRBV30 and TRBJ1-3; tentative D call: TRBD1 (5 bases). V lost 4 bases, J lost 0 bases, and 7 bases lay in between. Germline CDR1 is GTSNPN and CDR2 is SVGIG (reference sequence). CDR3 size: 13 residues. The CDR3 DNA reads TGTGCCTGGATGCAGGGCTCTGGAAACACCATATATTTT. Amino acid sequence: CAWMQGSGNTIYF.

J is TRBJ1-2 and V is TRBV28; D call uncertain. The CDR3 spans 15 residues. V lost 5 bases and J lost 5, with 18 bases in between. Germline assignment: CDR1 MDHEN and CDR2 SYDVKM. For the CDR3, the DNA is TGTGCCAGCAGTCGCCGGGAGCCCGGATTTTATGGCTACACCTTC. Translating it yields CASSRREPGFYGYTF.

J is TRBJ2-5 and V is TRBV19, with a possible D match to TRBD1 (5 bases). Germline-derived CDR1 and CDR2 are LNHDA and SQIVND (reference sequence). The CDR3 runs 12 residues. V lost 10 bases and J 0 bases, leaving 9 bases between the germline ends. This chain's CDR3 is CATSTDQETQYF. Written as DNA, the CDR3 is TGTGCCACCTCGACAGACCAAGAGACCCAGTACTTC.

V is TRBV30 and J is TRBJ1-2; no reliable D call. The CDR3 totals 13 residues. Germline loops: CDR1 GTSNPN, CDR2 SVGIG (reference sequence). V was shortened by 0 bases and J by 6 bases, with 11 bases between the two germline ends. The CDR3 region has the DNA TGTGCCTGGAGTGTAGACCGAAACGATGGCTACACCTTC. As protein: CAWSVDRNDGYTF.

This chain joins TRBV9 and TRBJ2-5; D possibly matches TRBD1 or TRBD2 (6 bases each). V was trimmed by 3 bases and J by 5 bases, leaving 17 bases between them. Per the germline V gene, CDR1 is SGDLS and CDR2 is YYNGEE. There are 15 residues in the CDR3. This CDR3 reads CASSAVWSGAETQYF. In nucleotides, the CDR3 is TGTGCCAGCAGCGCCGTCTGGTCGGGGGCCGAGACCCAGTACTTC.

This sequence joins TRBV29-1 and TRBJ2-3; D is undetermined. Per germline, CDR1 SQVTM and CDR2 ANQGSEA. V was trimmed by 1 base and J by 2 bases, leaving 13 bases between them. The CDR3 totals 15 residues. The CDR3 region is CSVEGTPISTDTQYF. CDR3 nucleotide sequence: TGCAGCGTTGAAGGTACACCGATTTCCACAGATACGCAGTATTTT.

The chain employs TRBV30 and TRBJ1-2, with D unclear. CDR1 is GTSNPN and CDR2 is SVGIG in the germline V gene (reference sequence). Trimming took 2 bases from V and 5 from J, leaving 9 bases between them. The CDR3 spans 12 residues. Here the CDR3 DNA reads TGTGCCTGGAGTCCGGGCGAGTATGGCTACACCTTC. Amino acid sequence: CAWSPGEYGYTF. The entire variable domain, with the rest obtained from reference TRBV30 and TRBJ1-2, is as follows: SQTIHQWPATLVQPVGSPLSLECTVEGTSNPNLYWYRQAAGRGLQLLFYSVGIGQISSEVPQNLSASRPQDRQFILSSKKLLLSDSGFYLCAWSPGEYGYTFGSGTRLTVV.